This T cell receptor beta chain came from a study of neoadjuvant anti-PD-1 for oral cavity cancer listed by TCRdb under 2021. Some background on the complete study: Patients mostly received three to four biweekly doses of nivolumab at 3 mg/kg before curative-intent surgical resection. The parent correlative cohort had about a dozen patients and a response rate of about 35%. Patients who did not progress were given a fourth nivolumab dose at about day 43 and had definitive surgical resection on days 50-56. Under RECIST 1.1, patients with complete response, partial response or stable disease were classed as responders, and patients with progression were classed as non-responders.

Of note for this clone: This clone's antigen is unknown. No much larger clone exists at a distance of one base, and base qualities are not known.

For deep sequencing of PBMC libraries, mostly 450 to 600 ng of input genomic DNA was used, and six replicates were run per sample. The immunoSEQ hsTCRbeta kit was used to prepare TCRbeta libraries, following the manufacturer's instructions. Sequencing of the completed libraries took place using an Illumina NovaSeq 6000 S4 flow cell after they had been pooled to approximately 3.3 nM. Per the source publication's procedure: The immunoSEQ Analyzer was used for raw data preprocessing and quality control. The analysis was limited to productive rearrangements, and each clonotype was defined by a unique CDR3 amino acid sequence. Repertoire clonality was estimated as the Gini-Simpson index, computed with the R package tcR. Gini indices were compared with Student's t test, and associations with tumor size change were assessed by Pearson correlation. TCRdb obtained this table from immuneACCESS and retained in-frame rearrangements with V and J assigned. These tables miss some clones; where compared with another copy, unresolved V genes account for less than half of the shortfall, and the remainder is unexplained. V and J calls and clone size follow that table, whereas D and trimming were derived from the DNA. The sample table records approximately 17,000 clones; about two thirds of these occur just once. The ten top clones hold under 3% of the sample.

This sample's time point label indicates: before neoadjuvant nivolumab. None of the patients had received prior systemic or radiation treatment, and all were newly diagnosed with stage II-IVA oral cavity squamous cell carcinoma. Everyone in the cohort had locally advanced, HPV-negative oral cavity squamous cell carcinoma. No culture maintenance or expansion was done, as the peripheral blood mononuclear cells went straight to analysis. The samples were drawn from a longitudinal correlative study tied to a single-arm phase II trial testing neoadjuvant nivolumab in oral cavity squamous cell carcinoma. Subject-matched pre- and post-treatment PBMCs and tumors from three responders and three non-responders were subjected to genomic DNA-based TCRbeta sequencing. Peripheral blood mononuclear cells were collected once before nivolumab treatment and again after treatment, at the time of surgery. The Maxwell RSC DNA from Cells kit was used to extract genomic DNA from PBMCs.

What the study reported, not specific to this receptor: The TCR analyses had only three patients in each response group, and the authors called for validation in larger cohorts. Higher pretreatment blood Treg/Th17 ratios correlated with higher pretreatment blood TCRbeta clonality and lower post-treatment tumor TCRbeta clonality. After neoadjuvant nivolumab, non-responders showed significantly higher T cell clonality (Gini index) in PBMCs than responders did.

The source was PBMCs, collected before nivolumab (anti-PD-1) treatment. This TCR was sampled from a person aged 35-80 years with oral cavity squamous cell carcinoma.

The nucleotides read TGTGCCAGCAGCTTAGGGAACTCCTACAATGAGCAGTTCTTC. The encoded protein is CASSLGNSYNEQFF. The chain is encoded by TRBV11-2 joined to TRBJ2-1; there is no confident call for the D gene. The CDR1 and CDR2 encoded by the germline V gene are SGHAT and FQNNGV. V is pared back by 1 base and J by 0 bases, with 4 bases lying between the germline termini. Including cysteine and phenylalanine, the CDR3 has 14 amino acids. The DNA shown is the 42-base CDR3, in frame from base 1.